Listed here are 19 T cell receptor beta chains from one sample, sequenced in a study of shared clonotypes between healthy human individuals. Using immunoSEQ multiplex PCR, the repertoire was profiled, and TCRdb retains in-frame clones only, with some absent. Counted here are hundreds of thousands of clones, 73% occurring once; the ten biggest clones make up around 2%. Sequencing used memory CD4+ T cells sorted from blood. As for subset: CD45RA-negative fraction. These receptors originate from a woman in her 30s in good health.

A few counts support this clone. V gene TRBV28 combines with J gene TRBJ1-2; 10 nucleotides agree with TRBD1. The CDR3 is made up of 15 amino acids. J gave up 5 bases and V 8 bases, and 11 bases lay outside the gene matches. The germline gives CDR1 MDHEN, CDR2 SYDVKM. CDR3 in amino acids: CASQTGQGTMYGYTF. The CDR3 coding sequence is TGTGCCAGCCAGACGGGACAGGGGACAATGTATGGCTACACCTTC.

This chain uses TRBV27 with TRBJ1-2; D possibly corresponds to TRBD1 (5 bases). Germline V gives CDR1 MNHEY, CDR2 SMNVEV (reference sequence). There are 13 residues in the CDR3. The V end was cut by 5 bases, the J end by 2 bases, with 9 bases between. For the CDR3, the DNA is TGTGCCAGCAGTCCGGGGCCGAACTATGGCTACACCTTC. This codes for CASSPGPNYGYTF.

The chain uses TRBV14 and TRBJ2-7; TRBD2 is a possible D gene (6 bases). This CDR3 is built from 15 residues. The germline gives CDR1 SGHDN, CDR2 FVKESK. V lost 1 base to trimming and J lost 7 bases, with 17 bases between them. The CDR3 region is CASSQVAGPALEQYF. The CDR3 DNA reads TGTGCCAGCAGCCAAGTGGCGGGGCCTGCCCTGGAGCAGTACTTC.

Concerning this clone: At one end the junction does not follow the germline gene, possibly because of a read error. The chain carries TRBV5-1 and TRBJ1-1, with no clear D. The CDR3 runs 14 residues. Germline V gene data show CDR1 as SGHRS and CDR2 as YFSETQ. The CDR3 nucleotides read TGCGCCAGCACCTTGGCAGGTTTCGATACTGAAGCTTTCTTT. This gives the protein CASTLAGFDTEAFF.

The genes are TRBV28 and TRBJ1-2; D might be TRBD1 (6 bases). From germline, CDR1 is MDHEN and CDR2 SYDVKM. Trimming cost V 2 bases and J 8 bases, with 18 bases left between them. The CDR3 contains 15 residues. CDR3 DNA: TGTGCCAGCAGTTTAGACGGCCGAACAGGGTACGGCTACACCTTC. Translating gives CASSLDGRTGYGYTF.

The chain couples TRBV5-5 to TRBJ2-7, with D possibly matching TRBD2 (7 bases). Trimming took 4 bases from V and 2 from J, leaving 16 bases between them. Germline values: CDR1 SGHKS, CDR2 YYEKEE (reference sequence). The CDR3 has 15 amino acids. The CDR3 spells CASSALGGLPYEQYF. Written as DNA, the CDR3 is TGTGCCAGCAGCGCGCTGGGGGGGCTACCCTACGAGCAGTACTTC. The full variable domain, its missing parts supplied by reference TRBV5-5 and TRBJ2-7, is DAGVTQSPTHLIKTRGQQVTLRCSPISGHKSVSWYQQVLGQGPQFIFQYYEKEERGRGNFPDRFSARQFPNYSSELNVNALLLGDSALYLCASSALGGLPYEQYFGPGTRLTVT.

This chain uses TRBV5-8 with TRBJ2-1; TRBD1 aligns across 9 bases. There are 14 residues in the CDR3. J was trimmed by 9 bases and V by 3 bases; bases with no gene match: 7. CDR1 is SGHTS, CDR2 YDEGEE, per germline. The CDR3 spells CASSYGTGRGEQFF. CDR3 sequence (DNA): TGTGCCAGCAGCTACGGGACAGGGAGAGGTGAGCAGTTCTTC.

J is TRBJ2-7 and V is TRBV28; D possibly matches TRBD1 or TRBD2 (5 bases each). The CDR3 sequence is 14 residues long. The V end was cut by 8 bases, the J end by 3 bases, with 17 bases between. CDR1 and CDR2 (germline): MDHEN, SYDVKM. The CDR3 here is CASGGRGRGYEQYF. CDR3 in DNA: TGTGCCAGCGGGGGAAGGGGCCGTGGCTACGAGCAGTACTTC. Supplemented by reference TRBV28 and TRBJ2-7, the full variable domain reads DVKVTQSSRYLVKRTGEKVFLECVQDMDHENMFWYRQDPGLGLRLIYFSYDVKMKEKGDIPEGYSVSREKKERFSLILESASTNQTSMYLCASGGRGRGYEQYFGPGTRLTVT.

This chain connects TRBV28 to TRBJ2-7; the D call may be TRBD1 or TRBD2 (5 bases each). Trimming removed 2 bases from V and 7 bases from J, with 9 bases in between. Germline values: CDR1 MDHEN, CDR2 SYDVKM. This CDR3 has 12 residues. CDR3 nucleotides: TGTGCCAGCAGTTTAGGGACCGAAGAGCAGTACTTC. As protein: CASSLGTEEQYF. Combining the CDR3 with reference TRBV28 and TRBJ2-7 gives the whole variable domain DVKVTQSSRYLVKRTGEKVFLECVQDMDHENMFWYRQDPGLGLRLIYFSYDVKMKEKGDIPEGYSVSREKKERFSLILESASTNQTSMYLCASSLGTEEQYFGPGTRLTVT.

This clone was seen just once. The rearrangement uses TRBV28 and TRBJ1-1; D ambiguous. CDR3 length: 12 amino acids. Trimming shortened V by 6 bases and J by 3 bases, and 8 bases separated the two germline ends. CDR1 MDHEN and CDR2 SYDVKM come from the germline V gene. The CDR3 is CASRILDTEAFF. The CDR3 coding sequence is TGTGCCAGCAGGATTCTAGACACTGAAGCTTTCTTT.

This clone appeared a few times. The rearrangement links TRBV7-2 to TRBJ2-7; D is uncertain. The CDR3 spans 14 residues. Germline lookup yields CDR1 SGHTA and CDR2 FQGNSA. V gave up 1 base and J gave up 2 bases, with 9 bases separating them. CDR3 loop: CASSLGRATYEQYF. The CDR3 coding sequence is TGTGCCAGCAGCTTAGGCCGGGCAACCTACGAGCAGTACTTC. Filled out from reference TRBV7-2 and TRBJ2-7, the complete variable domain reads GAGVSQSPSNKVTEKGKDVELRCDPISGHTALYWYRQSLGQGLEFLIYFQGNSAPDKSGLPSDRFSAERTGGSVSTLTIQRTQQEDSAVYLCASSLGRATYEQYFGPGTRLTVT.

A single count supports this clone. One end of the junction is discordant with germline, which a read error may explain. The genes are TRBV28 and TRBJ2-7; possibly TRBD2 for D (6 bases). The CDR3 sequence is 12 residues long. Germline CDR1 reads MDHEN; CDR2 reads SYDVKM. The CDR3, as DNA: TGTGCCAGCAGTCTCGAAGCCGGGAGCTACTTCTTC. Translated, it gives CASSLEAGSYFF.

The rearrangement joins TRBV28 to TRBJ2-1; D is possibly TRBD2 (6 bases). Per the germline V gene, CDR1 is MDHEN and CDR2 is SYDVKM. The CDR3 sequence is 15 residues long. Trimming removed 3 bases from V and 7 bases from J, with 16 bases in between. This CDR3 reads CASSLFSAGRNEQFF. The CDR3 nucleotides are TGTGCCAGCAGTTTGTTTTCTGCAGGGAGGAATGAGCAGTTCTTC.

This clone was seen many times. The J gene is TRBJ1-5, the V gene TRBV18, with D possibly TRBD1 on 5 matching bases. Germline-derived CDR1 and CDR2 are KGHSH and LQKENI. The V end lost 2 bases, the J end lost 11 bases, and 16 bases lay between the germline ends. This CDR3 is built from 14 residues. The CDR3: CASSPREGSVAQHF. The CDR3 DNA sequence: TGTGCCAGCTCACCAAGGGAGGGGAGTGTGGCCCAGCATTTT. Full variable domain (missing parts from reference TRBV18 and TRBJ1-5): NAGVMQNPRHLVRRRGQEARLRCSPMKGHSHVYWYRQLPEEGLKFMVYLQKENIIDESGMPKERFSAEFPKEGPSILRIQQVVRGDSAAYFCASSPREGSVAQHFGDGTRLSIL.

This clone was detected a few times. The V call is TRBV30, the J call TRBJ2-2; TRBD1 agrees at 7 bases. This CDR3 has 17 residues. J lost 1 base, V lost 4 bases, and 12 bases had no gene match. The germline gives CDR1 GTSNPN, CDR2 SVGIG (reference sequence). The CDR3 loop reads CAWTKDTHRGNTGELFF. The CDR3 DNA is TGTGCCTGGACTAAGGACACCCACAGGGGGAACACCGGGGAGCTGTTTTTT.

The J gene is TRBJ1-1, the V gene TRBV27; 10 bases are a match to TRBD1. Looked up from germline, CDR1 is MNHEY and CDR2 is SMNVEV (reference sequence). CDR3 size: 12 residues. V was pared by 6 bases and J by 13 bases, with 8 bases of the junction left unmatched. DNA for the CDR3: TGTGCCAGCAGCCCCGGGACAGGGGTTTATTTCTTT. Translated, it gives CASSPGTGVYFF.

The chain has TRBV6-5 and TRBJ2-5, with D perhaps assigned TRBD1 or TRBD2 (5 bases each). The CDR3 runs to 16 residues. V gave up 0 bases and J gave up 5 bases, with 16 bases separating them. Germline CDR1 reads MNHEY; CDR2 reads SVGAGI. The CDR3 region is CASSYSTPGLGETQYF. CDR3 nucleotide sequence: TGTGCCAGCAGTTACTCGACACCGGGGCTCGGGGAGACCCAGTACTTC.

The chain is built from TRBV29-1 and TRBJ2-7; 14 positions agree with TRBD2. V was pared by 7 bases and J by 7 bases, with 6 bases of the junction left unmatched. The CDR3 is made up of 13 amino acids. CDR1 SQVTM and CDR2 ANQGSEA come from the germline V gene. The DNA of the CDR3 is TGCAGCGCCGGGACTAGCGGGAGTAGGGAGCAGTACTTC. It encodes CSAGTSGSREQYF.

The chain employs TRBV28 and TRBJ2-1; unclear D gene. The V end lost 6 bases, the J end lost 7 bases, and 16 bases lay between the germline ends. CDR1 is MDHEN and CDR2 is SYDVKM in the germline V gene. The length of the CDR3 is 14 residues. The chain's CDR3 is CASSRVYRRNEQFF. DNA of the CDR3: TGTGCCAGCAGCCGGGTCTACCGGAGAAATGAGCAGTTCTTC.